A single T cell receptor (beta chain) is shown here with its context. As yet, its antigen is unknown. Presence of unique molecular identifiers characterized the TCR beta cDNA libraries. TCRdb re-called the PCR reads through MiXCR, storing one row per CDR3 protein. Of approximately 660,000 distinct CDR3 sequences listed, over 45% are singletons. These data are taken from a study of post-analysis software for immune sequencing data. The CDR3 runs 17 residues. The ends lost 4 bases at V and 3 bases at J; junction bases unmatched: 12. The germline V gene has CDR1 ENHRY and CDR2 SYGVKD. Study-level results: There were roughly 5 TRBV segments more frequent in patients than controls, and TRBV5-6, TRBV5-1 and TRBV20-1 were among them.

Sequencing used blood. The TCR comes from a girl aged 2-10 years with multiple sclerosis. The rearrangement uses TRBV10-3 and TRBJ2-3, with 8 bases aligning to TRBD2. The DNA for the CDR3 is TGTGCCATCAGTGTCGAAGCCAGCGGGAGTTTAACAGATACGCAGTATTTT. Translating it yields CAISVEASGSLTDTQYF.